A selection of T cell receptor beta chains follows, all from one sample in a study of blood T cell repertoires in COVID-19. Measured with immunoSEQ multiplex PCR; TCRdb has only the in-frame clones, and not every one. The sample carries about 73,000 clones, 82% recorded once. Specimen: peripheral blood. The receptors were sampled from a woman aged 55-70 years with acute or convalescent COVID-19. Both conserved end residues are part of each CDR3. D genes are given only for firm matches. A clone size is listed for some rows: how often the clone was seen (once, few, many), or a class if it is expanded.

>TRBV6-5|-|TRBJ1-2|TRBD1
CASSDRGNYGYTF
TGTGCCAGCAGCGACAGGGGGAACTATGGCTACACCTTC
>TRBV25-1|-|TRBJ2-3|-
CASSGTPKSTDTQYF
TGTGCCAGCAGTGGGACACCAAAAAGCACAGATACGCAGTATTTT
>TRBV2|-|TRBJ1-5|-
CASSGPQGSRQPQHF
TGTGCCAGCAGTGGGCCCCAGGGGTCTCGGCAGCCCCAGCATTTT
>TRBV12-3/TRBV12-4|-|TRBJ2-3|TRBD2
CASRSSGRHTQYF
TGTGCCAGCAGGTCTAGCGGGAGGCATACGCAGTATTTT
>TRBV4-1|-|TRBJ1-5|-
CASSPGQYSNQPQHF
TGCGCCAGCAGCCCAGGACAGTATAGCAATCAGCCCCAGCATTTT
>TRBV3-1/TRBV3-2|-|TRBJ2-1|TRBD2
CASSVAGLFNEQFF
TGTGCCAGCAGCGTAGCGGGTTTGTTCAATGAGCAGTTCTTC
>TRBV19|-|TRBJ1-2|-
CASSVHRSSNYGYTF
TGTGCCAGTAGTGTTCATCGGAGTTCTAACTATGGCTACACCTTC
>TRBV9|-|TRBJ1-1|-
CASSVVLGPDPNTEAFF
TGTGCCAGCAGCGTAGTATTGGGCCCCGACCCGAACACTGAAGCTTTCTTT
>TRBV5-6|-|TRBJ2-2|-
CASSLAVTQNTGELFF
TGTGCCAGCAGCTTGGCGGTGACTCAGAACACCGGGGAGCTGTTTTTT
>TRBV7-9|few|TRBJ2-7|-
CASSSEEEQYF
TGTGCCAGCAGCTCGGAGGAGGAGCAGTACTTC
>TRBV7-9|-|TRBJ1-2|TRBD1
CASSAGQIYGYTF
TGTGCCAGCAGCGCGGGACAGATCTATGGCTACACCTTC
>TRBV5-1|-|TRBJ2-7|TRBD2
CASSLGAGVSYEQYF
TGCGCCAGCAGCTTGGGGGCGGGGGTCTCCTACGAGCAGTACTTC
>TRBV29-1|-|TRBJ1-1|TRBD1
CSACAGQGTEAFF
TGCAGCGCCTGTGCGGGACAGGGCACTGAAGCTTTCTTT
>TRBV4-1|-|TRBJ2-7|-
CASSFRTVGYEQYF
TGCGCCAGCAGCTTTCGGACAGTAGGCTACGAGCAGTACTTC
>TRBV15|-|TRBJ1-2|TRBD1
CATSRDPTGDYGYTF
TGTGCCACCAGCAGAGATCCCACAGGGGACTATGGCTACACCTTC
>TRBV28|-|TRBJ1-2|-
CASSLTGIYGYTF
TGTGCCAGCAGTTTAACAGGGATTTATGGCTACACCTTC
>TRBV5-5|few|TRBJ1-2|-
CASSYTGNYGYTF
TGTGCCAGCAGCTACACAGGGAACTATGGCTACACCTTC
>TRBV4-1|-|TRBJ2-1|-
CASSPRGRGNEQFF
TGCGCCAGCAGCCCGAGGGGGAGGGGTAATGAGCAGTTCTTC
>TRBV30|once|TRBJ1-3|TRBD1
CAWSQDRGLGNTIYF
TGTGCCTGGAGTCAAGACAGGGGGCTTGGAAACACCATATATTTT
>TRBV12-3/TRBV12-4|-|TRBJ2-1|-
CASQTTTDNEQFF
TGTGCCAGCCAAACAACAACAGACAATGAGCAGTTCTTC
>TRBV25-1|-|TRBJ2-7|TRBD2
CASSVGLAGEGYEQYF
TGTGCCAGCAGTGTCGGACTAGCGGGAGAGGGCTACGAGCAGTACTTC
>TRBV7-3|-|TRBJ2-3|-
CASSGGRGGGEETQYF
TGTGCCAGCAGCGGCGGTAGGGGAGGCGGGGAGGAAACGCAGTATTTT
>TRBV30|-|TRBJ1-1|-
CAWSANRNPGNTEAFF
TGTGCCTGGAGCGCAAACCGAAACCCAGGCAACACTGAAGCTTTCTTT
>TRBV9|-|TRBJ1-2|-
CASSVGPGARSEYGYTF
TGTGCCAGCAGCGTAGGGCCAGGGGCCCGATCAGAATATGGCTACACCTTC
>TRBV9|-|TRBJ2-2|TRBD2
CASSVAGSGSPGTGELFF
TGTGCCAGCAGCGTAGCGGGTAGCGGGAGTCCGGGCACCGGGGAGCTGTTTTTT
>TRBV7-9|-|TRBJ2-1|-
CASHRFNEQFF
TGTGCCAGCCACAGGTTTAATGAGCAGTTCTTC
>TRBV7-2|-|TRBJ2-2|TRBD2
CASSLVAGGFTGELFF
TGTGCCAGCAGCTTAGTCGCGGGGGGATTCACCGGGGAGCTGTTTTTT
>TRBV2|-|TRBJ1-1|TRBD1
CASSGQGLMNTEAFF
TGTGCCAGCTCCGGACAGGGACTAATGAACACTGAAGCTTTCTTT
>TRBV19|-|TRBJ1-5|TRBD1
CASSNPRAGTGLSSNQPQHF
TGTGCCAGTAGCAATCCCAGGGCCGGGACAGGGTTATCCAGCAATCAGCCCCAGCATTTT
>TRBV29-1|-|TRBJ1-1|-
CSGTGHLNTEAFF
TGCAGCGGTACTGGACACCTGAACACTGAAGCTTTCTTT
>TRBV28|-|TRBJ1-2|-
CASISQGIGGYTF
TGTGCCAGCATCTCACAGGGAATAGGTGGCTACACCTTC
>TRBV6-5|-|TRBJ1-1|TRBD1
CASSFEPGTVNTEAFF
TGTGCCAGCAGTTTCGAGCCCGGGACAGTGAACACTGAAGCTTTCTTT
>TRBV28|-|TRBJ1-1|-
CASKVGVTQNTEAFF
TGTGCCAGCAAAGTCGGGGTGACACAGAACACTGAAGCTTTCTTT
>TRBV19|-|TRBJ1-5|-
CASKPNIQVSSQPQHF
TGTGCCAGTAAGCCAAATATCCAGGTATCGAGTCAGCCCCAGCATTTT
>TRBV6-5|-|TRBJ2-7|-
CASRRGGGAVYEQYF
TGTGCCAGCAGAAGGGGCGGGGGCGCGGTCTACGAGCAGTACTTC
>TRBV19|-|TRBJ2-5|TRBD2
CASRQTSVNLETQYF
TGTGCCAGTAGGCAGACTAGCGTTAATTTGGAGACCCAGTACTTC
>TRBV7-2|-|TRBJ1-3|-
CASSLVAGVGNTIYF
TGTGCCAGCAGCTTAGTAGCGGGGGTAGGAAACACCATATATTTT
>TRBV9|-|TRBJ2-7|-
CASSATGYEQYF
TGTGCCAGCAGCGCGACAGGCTACGAGCAGTACTTC
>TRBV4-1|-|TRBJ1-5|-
CASSQEGGTQPQHF
TGCGCCAGCAGCCAAGAAGGAGGGACTCAGCCCCAGCATTTT
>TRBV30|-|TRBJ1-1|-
CAWSLATLNTEAFF
TGTGCCTGGAGTCTAGCGACATTGAACACTGAAGCTTTCTTT
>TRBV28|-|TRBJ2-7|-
CASRPPSAGAYEQYF
TGTGCCAGCAGGCCTCCCAGTGCAGGGGCCTACGAGCAGTACTTC
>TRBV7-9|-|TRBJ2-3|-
CASSFLTDTQYF
TGTGCCAGCAGCTTCCTCACAGATACGCAGTATTTT
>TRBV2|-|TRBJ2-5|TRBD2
CASSYGRGKETQYF
TGTGCCAGCAGTTACGGGAGGGGGAAAGAGACCCAGTACTTC
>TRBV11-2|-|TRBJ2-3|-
CASSFLSGSTDTQYF
TGTGCCAGCAGCTTTCTTAGCGGTAGCACAGATACGCAGTATTTT
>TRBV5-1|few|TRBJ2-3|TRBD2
CASSTGLVGSTDTQYF
TGCGCCAGCAGCACCGGACTAGTCGGGAGCACAGATACGCAGTATTTT
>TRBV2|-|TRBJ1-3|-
CASSAYSSIKGNTIYF
TGTGCCAGCAGTGCCTATTCTTCGATTAAAGGAAACACCATATATTTT
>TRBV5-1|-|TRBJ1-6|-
CASSLGLENSPLHF
TGCGCCAGCAGCTTGGGCTTAGAGAATTCACCCCTCCACTTT
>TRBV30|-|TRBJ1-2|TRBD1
CAWNPLGRGLNYGYTF
TGTGCCTGGAACCCCCTCGGGAGGGGGCTAAACTATGGCTACACCTTC
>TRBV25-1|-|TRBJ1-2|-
CASSETRVSGGYTF
TGTGCCAGCAGTGAAACTCGGGTCTCCGGTGGCTACACCTTC
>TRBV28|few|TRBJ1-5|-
CASTYQVGNQPQHF
TGTGCCAGCACATACCAGGTGGGCAATCAGCCCCAGCATTTT
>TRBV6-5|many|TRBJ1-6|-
CASSREWYSPLHF
TGTGCCAGCAGCCGCGAGTGGTACTCACCCCTCCACTTT
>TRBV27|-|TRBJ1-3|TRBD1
CASSPRTGGNTIYF
TGTGCCAGCAGTCCGCGGACAGGGGGAAACACCATATATTTT
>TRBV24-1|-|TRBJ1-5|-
CATTLQGECNQPQHF
TGTGCCACCACCCTCCAGGGTGAGTGCAATCAGCCCCAGCATTTT